The 14 T cell receptor beta chains below come from one sample, sequenced in a study of T cell changes during pregnancy in multiple sclerosis. Profiled with immunoSEQ multiplex PCR; TCRdb holds only in-frame clones, not every one. The data show 34,000 or so clones, less than 95% seen once. Sequencing used CD8+ T cells from peripheral blood mononuclear cells, obtained before pregnancy. The receptors were sampled from a female donor with multiple sclerosis, enrolled in a pregnancy study.

This chain connects TRBV5-8 to TRBJ2-1, with 7 bases lining up with TRBD2. V lost 1 base to trimming and J lost 4 bases; unmatched junction nucleotides: 5. Germline CDR1 reads SGHTS; CDR2 reads YDEGEE. The CDR3 sequence is 15 residues long. DNA of the CDR3: TGTGCCAGCAGCTTGTACAGCGGGAATTACAATGAGCAGTTCTTC. Translating gives CASSLYSGNYNEQFF. The full variable domain, rest sourced from reference TRBV5-8 and TRBJ2-1, is EAGVTQSPTHLIKTRGQQATLRCSPISGHTSVYWYQQALGLGLQFLLWYDEGEERNRGNFPPRFSGRQFPNYSSELNVNALELEDSALYLCASSLYSGNYNEQFFGPGTRLTVL.

The gene calls are TRBV28 and TRBJ2-7; D uncertain. V was shortened by 4 bases and J by 2 bases, with 6 bases between the two germline ends. The CDR3 is 12 residues long. Germline values: CDR1 MDHEN, CDR2 SYDVKM. The CDR3: CASSSTAYEQYF. The CDR3 bases are TGTGCCAGCAGTTCCACAGCCTACGAGCAGTACTTC.

CDR3 sequence reads: CASSLGPAGNTDTQYF. CDR3 nucleotides: TGTGCCAGCAGCTTAGGCCCAGCGGGGAACACAGATACGCAGTATTTT. The chain recombines TRBV13 with TRBJ2-3, with 7 bases that match TRBD2. This CDR3 has 16 residues. CDR1 PRHDT and CDR2 FYEKMQ come from the germline V gene (reference sequence). Germline trimming cut 0 bases from V and 2 bases from J; bases unmatched to any gene: 5.

The CDR3 nucleotides are TGCGCCAGCAGCCAAGATCCCCCCGGTGAGGCTGGGAATGAGCAGTTCTTC. Its translation: CASSQDPPGEAGNEQFF. This chain uses TRBV4-3 with TRBJ2-1; D gene ambiguous. The length of the CDR3 is 17 residues. V shed 0 bases and J shed 7 bases, with 19 bases lying between them. The germline V gene encodes CDR1 LGHNA and CDR2 YSLEER.

This clone came up once. V gene TRBV4-1 combines with J gene TRBJ2-3; 8 positions match TRBD2. CDR3 length: 15 amino acids. V lost 3 bases and J lost 3; bases outside the gene matches: 5. Germline lookup yields CDR1 MGHRA and CDR2 YSYEKL. In nucleotides, the CDR3 is TGCGCCAGCAGCCAGGGCGGGAGGTGGACAGATACGCAGTATTTT. Protein product: CASSQGGRWTDTQYF.

J is TRBJ2-7 and V is TRBV19, with 9 bases identical to TRBD1. The germline CDR1 and CDR2 sequences are LNHDA and SQIVND (reference sequence). This CDR3 spans 14 amino acids. V shed 10 bases and J 4 bases; nucleotides not matched to a gene: 11. CDR3 loop: CATAPGTGIYEQYF. DNA for the CDR3: TGTGCCACAGCCCCTGGGACAGGGATATACGAGCAGTACTTC.

DNA for the CDR3: TGTGCCAGCAGCCAGGAGGGGGCTAGGAATGGCTACACCTTC. It translates to CASSQEGARNGYTF. This chain connects TRBV4-2 to TRBJ1-2, with TRBD1 identical over 7 bases. Germline CDR1 is LGHNA and CDR2 is YNFKEQ. This CDR3 is built from 14 residues. V gave up 3 bases and J gave up 6 bases; unmatched junction bases: 7.

This chain joins TRBV6-1 and TRBJ2-7; 10 nucleotides align to TRBD1. Looked up from germline, CDR1 is MNHNS and CDR2 is SASEGT. V lost 11 bases and J lost 0; bases outside the gene matches: 1. The CDR3 is made up of 12 amino acids. In DNA, the CDR3 is TGTGCCGGACAGGGGGACTCCTACGAGCAGTACTTC. Protein product: CAGQGDSYEQYF.

The chain has TRBV25-1 and TRBJ1-2, with a tentative D call TRBD1 (5 bases). Trimming cost V 2 bases and J 4 bases, with 11 bases left between them. This CDR3 spans 14 amino acids. Per germline, CDR1 MGHDK and CDR2 SYGVNS. DNA of the CDR3: TGTGCCAGCAGTGAACCCCACAGGACCTATGGCTACACCTTC. Encoded protein: CASSEPHRTYGYTF.

J is TRBJ2-7 and V is TRBV11-2; D gene unclear. The CDR3 has 14 amino acids. V was cut by 2 bases and J by 0 bases, with 8 bases left in between. Germline CDR1 is SGHAT and CDR2 is FQNNGV. CDR3 DNA sequence: TGTGCCAGCAGCTTAAGCGTGACCTCCTACGAGCAGTACTTC. Protein product: CASSLSVTSYEQYF.

This sequence joins TRBV2 and TRBJ2-7, with 11 positions matching TRBD1. Germline CDR1 and CDR2: SNHLY and FYNNEI. The V gene end was trimmed by 6 bases and the J gene end by 3 bases; junction bases not matched to a gene: 7. The CDR3 contains 15 residues. DNA for the CDR3: TGTGCCAGCAGAGCCGGGACAGGGGGGGTCTACGAGCAGTACTTC. Translating it yields CASRAGTGGVYEQYF.

This chain uses TRBV13 with TRBJ2-7; D not certain. The CDR3 totals 14 residues. CDR1 and CDR2 from the germline V gene are PRHDT and FYEKMQ (reference sequence). Trimming cost V 2 bases and J 5 bases, with 13 bases left between them. CDR3 DNA: TGTGCCAGCAGCTTAAGGAGCCGTTCCAACGAGCAGTACTTC. This encodes CASSLRSRSNEQYF. Full variable domain (missing parts from reference TRBV13 and TRBJ2-7): AAGVIQSPRHLIKEKRETATLKCYPIPRHDTVYWYQQGPGQDPQFLISFYEKMQSDKGSIPDRFSAQQFSDYHSELNMSSLELGDSALYFCASSLRSRSNEQYFGPGTRLTVT.

This rearrangement joins TRBV9 to TRBJ2-7; 8 bases line up with TRBD1. The V gene's germline CDR1 is SGDLS and CDR2 YYNGEE. The CDR3 totals 12 residues. The V and J ends lost 1 base and 7 bases, in that order; junction bases with no gene match: 1. The CDR3 loop is CASSVTGGEQYF. The CDR3 DNA sequence: TGTGCCAGCAGCGTAACAGGGGGGGAGCAGTACTTC.

V usage is TRBV19 and J usage is TRBJ1-6; tentative D call: TRBD1 (5 bases). Germline V gene sequence: CDR1 LNHDA, CDR2 SQIVND (reference sequence). V was shortened by 5 bases and J by 5 bases, with 10 bases between the two germline ends. This CDR3 contains 14 residues. CDR3 DNA sequence: TGTGCCAGTAGTTGGGGGGGACATAATTCACCCCTCCACTTT. As protein: CASSWGGHNSPLHF.